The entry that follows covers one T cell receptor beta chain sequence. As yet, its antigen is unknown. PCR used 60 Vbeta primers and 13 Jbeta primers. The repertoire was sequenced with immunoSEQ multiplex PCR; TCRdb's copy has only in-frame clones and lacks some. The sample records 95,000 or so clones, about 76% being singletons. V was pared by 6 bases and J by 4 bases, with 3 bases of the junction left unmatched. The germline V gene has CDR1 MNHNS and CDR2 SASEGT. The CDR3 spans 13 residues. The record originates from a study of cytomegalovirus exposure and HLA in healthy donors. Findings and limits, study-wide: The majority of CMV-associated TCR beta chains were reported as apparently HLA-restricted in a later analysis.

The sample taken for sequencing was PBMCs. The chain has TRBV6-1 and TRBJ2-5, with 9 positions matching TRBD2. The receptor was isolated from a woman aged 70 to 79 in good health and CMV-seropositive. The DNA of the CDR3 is TGTGCCAGCAGCCTGACTAGCGGAGAGACCCAGTACTTC. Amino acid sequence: CASSLTSGETQYF.